A single sample gave rise to the 4 T cell receptor beta chains below, sequenced in a study of vaccination and CD4 T cells after COVID-19. Described treatment: roughly 10-day PBMC culture with coronavirus spike peptide pools or control peptides (ViraFEST assay). Oncomine TCR Beta short-read sequencing was applied to DNA from cultured CD4+ T cells. Via MiXCR, TCRdb re-called the PCR reads, giving one row per CDR3 protein. This sample has roughly 7,400 distinct CDR3 sequences; about 50% occur once, and the top ten carry 15% to 25%. No antigen has been assigned to these receptors. The sequenced sample consisted of CD4+ T cells from blood, cultured in vitro. These receptors all come from a human donor who had recovered from COVID-19.

The V call is TRBV30, the J call TRBJ2-3; 11 bases match TRBD2. The CDR3 runs 17 residues. Germline CDR1 reads GTSNPN; CDR2 reads SVGIG (reference sequence). J lost 2 bases, V lost 2 bases, and 9 bases had no gene match. CDR3 sequence: CAWSPRGLAAYTDTQYF. CDR3 in DNA: TGTGCCTGGAGTCCCAGGGGACTAGCGGCATACACAGATACGCAGTATTTT.

This rearrangement joins TRBV29-1 to TRBJ2-2, with D hard to call. Trimming took 3 bases from V and 1 from J, leaving 6 bases between them. Germline assignment: CDR1 SQVTM and CDR2 ANQGSEA. This CDR3 is 13 amino acids long. In DNA form, the CDR3 reads TGCAGCGTTGACCGCGAGAACACCGGGGAGCTGTTTTTT. The encoded protein is CSVDRENTGELFF.

The chain combines TRBV6-2 or TRBV6-3 with TRBJ2-5; 7 nucleotides align to TRBD1. Trimming took 7 bases from V and 2 from J; bases not matched to a gene: 7. The CDR3 runs 14 residues. From germline, CDR1 is MNHEY and CDR2 SVGEGT. The CDR3 DNA sequence: TGTGCCAGCATTGCAGGGGGACAGCAAGAGACCCAGTACTTC. This translates into CASIAGGQQETQYF.

This chain joins TRBV19 and TRBJ1-2; D is ambiguous. V was pared by 3 bases and J by 7 bases, with 24 bases between. The length of the CDR3 is 17 residues. The V gene's germline CDR1 is LNHDA and CDR2 SQIVND (reference sequence). CDR3 sequence reads: CASSIDQVLPGTFGYTF. The CDR3 DNA reads as TGTGCCAGTAGTATCGACCAGGTTTTGCCGGGAACGTTTGGCTACACCTTC.